This is a list of T cell receptor beta chains from one sample in a study of T cells in Graves' hyperthyroidism and ophthalmopathy. TCRdb fed the multiplex PCR reads into MiXCR, producing one record per CDR3 protein. The data show 300,000 to 450,000 distinct CDR3 sequences, around 14% seen once. What was sequenced was blood. The receptors here all came from a woman in her late teens or twenties with Graves' hyperthyroidism that later progressed to Graves' ophthalmopathy. Both conserved end residues are part of each CDR3. D genes are given only for firm matches. The listing skips clone size in some rows; elsewhere it reads once, few, many or a size class.

many	TRBV11-2	TRBJ1-4	TRBD1	15	TGTGCCAGCAGCGCCAGACAGGGTCTAGGTGGAAAACTGTTTTTT	CASSARQGLGGKLFF
NA	TRBV4-2	TRBJ1-2	TRBD1	15	TGTGCCAGCAGCTTCTACCCGGGACAGGGATATGGCTACACCTTC	CASSFYPGQGYGYTF
few	TRBV6-1	TRBJ1-5	NA	16	TGTGCCAGCAGTGAATTCCGAGTGCGGGGCGTTCAGCCCCAGCATTTT	CASSEFRVRGVQPQHF
few	TRBV9	TRBJ2-1	TRBD2	15	TGTGCCAGCAGCGTGGAGCGGGAGGGCCCTGGGGAGCAGTTCTTC	CASSVEREGPGEQFF
once	TRBV7-9	TRBJ1-1	NA	14	TGTGCCAGCAGCTCAGGGACGGTTAACGCTGAAGCTTTCTTT	CASSSGTVNAEAFF
NA	TRBV10-3	TRBJ1-2	NA	13	TGTGCCATCACCCCAGGAATTAACTATGGCTACACCTTC	CAITPGINYGYTF
few	TRBV20-1	TRBJ2-5	NA	15	TGCAGTGCGAAGGGGGGGGCGGGAGTGGGTGAGACCCAGTACTTC	CSAKGGAGVGETQYF
NA	TRBV5-5	TRBJ2-2	TRBD1	17	TGTGCCAGCAGCCATTTTTTCGGGACAGGGGATACCGGGGAGCTGTTTTTT	CASSHFFGTGDTGELFF
NA	TRBV5-8	TRBJ1-5	NA	15	TGTGCCAGCAGCTTGAGTTACACGGAGCGTCAGCCCCAGCATTTT	CASSLSYTERQPQHF
few	TRBV5-1	TRBJ2-4	TRBD2	20	TGCGCCAGCAGCTTGCGCCCACGTACAGAAGGACTAGCGGGGTTAGCGATTCAGTACTTC	CASSLRPRTEGLAGLAIQYF
few	TRBV5-4	TRBJ2-5	TRBD2	14	TGTGCCAGCAGCTTTCGGGGGGTTCAAGAGACCCAGTACTTC	CASSFRGVQETQYF
few	TRBV4-1	TRBJ2-7	NA	16	TGCGCCAGCAGCCAAATCTTGGCAGGGGTTTCCTACGAGCAGTACTTC	CASSQILAGVSYEQYF
few	TRBV20-1	TRBJ1-5	NA	16	TGCAGTGCTAGATCCAGCGGACGTTATAGCAATCAGCCCCAGCATTTT	CSARSSGRYSNQPQHF
few	TRBV5-4	TRBJ2-3	NA	13	TGTGCCAGCAGCAGAACAGGTGGGGGTACGCAGTATTTT	CASSRTGGGTQYF
many	TRBV6-2/TRBV6-3	TRBJ2-1	NA	15	NA	CASSSSDYPPIEQFF
few	TRBV28	TRBJ1-6	NA	15	TGTGCCAGCCGCTTGGGGGGGTCCTATAATTCACCCCTCCACTTT	CASRLGGSYNSPLHF
many	TRBV7-2	TRBJ2-1	TRBD2	18	TGTGCCAGCAGCTTAGGCCGACTAGCGGGAGGGCAATTTGATGAGCAGTTCTTC	CASSLGRLAGGQFDEQFF
many	TRBV6-1	TRBJ2-7	TRBD1	13	TGTGCCAGCAGCAAGGACAGGGACTACGAGCAGTACTTC	CASSKDRDYEQYF
many	TRBV7-9	TRBJ1-4	NA	15	TGTGCCAGCAGCTTAGGAGATGCAACTAATGAAAAACTGTTTTTT	CASSLGDATNEKLFF
few	TRBV4-1	TRBJ1-5	NA	16	TGCGCCAGCAGCCAAGATGGGGCTCCGGGCAATCAGCCCCAGCATTTT	CASSQDGAPGNQPQHF
many	TRBV20-1	TRBJ1-5	TRBD1	15	TGCAGTGCTCCCTACAGGGGAGCTAGCAATCAGCCCCAGCATTTT	CSAPYRGASNQPQHF
many	TRBV28	TRBJ2-7	NA	16	TGTGCCAGCAGTTTAGGTCGGCGGGCTGCCATCTACGAGCAGTACTTC	CASSLGRRAAIYEQYF
NA	TRBV15	TRBJ1-3	NA	15	TGTGCCACCAGCAGAGAGAGGGTAGAAGGAAACACCATATATTTT	CATSRERVEGNTIYF
NA	TRBV4-3	TRBJ2-7	NA	13	TGCGCCAGCAGCCATCAAGCAATACGGGAGCAGTACTTC	CASSHQAIREQYF
NA	TRBV12-3/TRBV12-4	TRBJ1-2	TRBD1	12	TGTGCCAGCAGTATGGGACAGGGCGGCTACACCTTC	CASSMGQGGYTF
NA	TRBV27	TRBJ2-2	TRBD2	16	TGTGCCAGCAGTTTATTCAGCGGGATGAACACCGGGGAGCTGTTTTTT	CASSLFSGMNTGELFF
many	TRBV7-8	TRBJ2-7	TRBD2	16	TGTGCCAGCAGCTTAGTTCCTAGCGGGAGGTCTTACGAGCAGTACTTC	CASSLVPSGRSYEQYF
many	TRBV2	TRBJ1-1	NA	10	TGTGCCAGCAGTGGAGGGGTAGCTTTCTTT	CASSGGVAFF
few	TRBV28	TRBJ2-7	TRBD2	15	TGTGCCAGCACTCAAGGACTAGCGGGCCCCTACGAGCAGTACTTC	CASTQGLAGPYEQYF
many	TRBV6-2/TRBV6-3	TRBJ2-5	NA	15	TGTGCCAGCAGTTCGATTGGGACTTCCCAAGAGACCCAGTACTTC	CASSSIGTSQETQYF
many	TRBV28	TRBJ2-7	TRBD2	19	TGTGCCAGCAGTTTATGTTGGATGAAGTGGACTAGCGGCGCCTACGAGCAGTACTTC	CASSLCWMKWTSGAYEQYF
many	TRBV20-1	TRBJ2-1	NA	13	TGCAGTGCTAGAGGTCTAGCCCTCGGGGAGCAGTTCTTC	CSARGLALGEQFF
few	TRBV5-1	TRBJ1-1	NA	14	TGCGCCAGCAGCTTGTACGTGGGCGCGCCTGAAGCTTTCTTT	CASSLYVGAPEAFF
many	TRBV20-1	TRBJ2-3	NA	15	TGCAGTGCTCCCCGCGCTGACGGGAGTGCAGATACGCAGTATTTT	CSAPRADGSADTQYF
few	TRBV19	TRBJ1-5	NA	12	TGTGCCAGTAGTCTGGGGGATGGGCCCCAGCATTTT	CASSLGDGPQHF
many	TRBV6-2/TRBV6-3	TRBJ2-5	NA	12	TGTGCCAGCAGTTATGTCACGGAGACCCAGTACTTC	CASSYVTETQYF
few	TRBV5-8	TRBJ2-1	NA	15	TGTGCCAGCGTCGCGGAGCGGCTTACCTACAATGAGCAGTTCTTC	CASVAERLTYNEQFF
NA	TRBV20-1	TRBJ2-7	NA	11	TGCAGTGCTTTTGATGGGAACGAGCAGTACTTC	CSAFDGNEQYF
NA	TRBV6-1	TRBJ2-7	NA	14	TGTGCCAGCAGACCGCCGACAGGCGCCTACGAGCAGTACTTC	CASRPPTGAYEQYF
NA	TRBV30	TRBJ2-7	TRBD1	14	TGTGCCTGGAGTGATAGACAGGGGGGATACGAGCAGTACTTC	CAWSDRQGGYEQYF
few	TRBV20-1	TRBJ2-7	NA	15	TGCAGTGCGCCGGTTGGGGGGTGGGACTCCTACGAGCAGTACTTC	CSAPVGGWDSYEQYF
many	TRBV6-5	TRBJ1-5	NA	15	TGTGCCAGCAGTTACTCAGGGTATAGCAATCAGCCCCAGCATTTT	CASSYSGYSNQPQHF
many	TRBV6-1	TRBJ2-3	NA	16	TGTGCCAGCAGTTATTTTGGCGGGACAACCCCAGATACGCAGTATTTT	CASSYFGGTTPDTQYF
NA	TRBV30	TRBJ2-1	NA	15	TGTGCCTGGACCGGGACTGGAAGAGAAAACAATGAGCAGTTCTTC	CAWTGTGRENNEQFF
many	TRBV25-1	TRBJ2-5	NA	17	TGTGCCAGCAGTGTTTTCCCCGGGGCCCGGGGGCAAGAGACCCAGTACTTC	CASSVFPGARGQETQYF
NA	TRBV27	TRBJ1-6	TRBD1	20	TGTGCCAGCAGCCTATATATTGGGACAGGGGTCGGCTCCTATAATTCACCCCTCCACTTT	CASSLYIGTGVGSYNSPLHF
NA	TRBV15	TRBJ2-1	TRBD2	20	TGTGCCACCAGCAGAGATAAGGGCCTTAGCGGGAGGGCCCTCTGGATAGAGCAGTTCTTC	CATSRDKGLSGRALWIEQFF
many	TRBV11-2	TRBJ1-6	NA	12	TGTGCCAGCAGCCTAACGGATTCACCCCTCCACTTT	CASSLTDSPLHF